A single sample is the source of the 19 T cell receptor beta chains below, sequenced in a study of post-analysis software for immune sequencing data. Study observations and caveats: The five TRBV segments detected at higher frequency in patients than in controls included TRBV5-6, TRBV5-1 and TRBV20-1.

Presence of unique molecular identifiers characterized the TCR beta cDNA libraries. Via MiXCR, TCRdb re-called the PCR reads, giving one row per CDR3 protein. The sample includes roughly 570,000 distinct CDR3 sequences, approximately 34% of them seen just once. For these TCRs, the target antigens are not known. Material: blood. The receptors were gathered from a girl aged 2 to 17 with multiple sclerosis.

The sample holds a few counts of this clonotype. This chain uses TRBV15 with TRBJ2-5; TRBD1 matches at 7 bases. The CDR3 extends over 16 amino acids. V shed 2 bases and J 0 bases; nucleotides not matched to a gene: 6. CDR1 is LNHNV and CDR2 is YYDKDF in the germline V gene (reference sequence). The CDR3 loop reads CATSRTGQPNQETQYF. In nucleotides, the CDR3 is TGTGCCACCAGCAGAACGGGACAGCCAAACCAAGAGACCCAGTACTTC.

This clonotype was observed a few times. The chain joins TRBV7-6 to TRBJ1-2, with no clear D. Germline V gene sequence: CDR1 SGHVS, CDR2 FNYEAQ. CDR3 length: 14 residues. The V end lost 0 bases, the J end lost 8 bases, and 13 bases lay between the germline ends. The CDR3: CASSLAESASGYTF. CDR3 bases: TGTGCCAGCAGCTTAGCGGAGTCGGCTAGCGGCTACACCTTC.

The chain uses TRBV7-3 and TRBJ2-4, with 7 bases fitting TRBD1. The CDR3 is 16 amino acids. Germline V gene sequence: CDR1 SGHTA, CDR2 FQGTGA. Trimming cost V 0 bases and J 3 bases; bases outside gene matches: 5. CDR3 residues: CASSLTTGSGKNIQYF. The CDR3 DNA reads TGTGCCAGCAGCTTAACGACAGGGTCGGGCAAAAACATTCAGTACTTC.

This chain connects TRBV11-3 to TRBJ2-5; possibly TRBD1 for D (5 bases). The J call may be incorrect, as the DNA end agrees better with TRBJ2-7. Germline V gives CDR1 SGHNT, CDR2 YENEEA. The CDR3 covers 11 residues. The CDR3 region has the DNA TGTGCCAGCGGATCAGGGAACGAGCAGTACTTC. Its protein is CASGSGNEQYF.

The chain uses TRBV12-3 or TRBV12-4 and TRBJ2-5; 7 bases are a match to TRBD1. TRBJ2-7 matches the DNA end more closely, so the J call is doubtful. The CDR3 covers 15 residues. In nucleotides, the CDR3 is TGTGCCAGCAGGCATACAGGGGAAGACTCCTACGAGCAGTACTTC. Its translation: CASRHTGEDSYEQYF.

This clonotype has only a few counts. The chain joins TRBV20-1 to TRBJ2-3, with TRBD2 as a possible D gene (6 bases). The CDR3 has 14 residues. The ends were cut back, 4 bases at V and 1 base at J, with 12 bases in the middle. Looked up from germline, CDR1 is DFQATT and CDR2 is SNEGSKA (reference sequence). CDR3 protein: CSATAGMGTDTQYF. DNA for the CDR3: TGCAGTGCTACGGCGGGGATGGGCACAGATACGCAGTATTTT.

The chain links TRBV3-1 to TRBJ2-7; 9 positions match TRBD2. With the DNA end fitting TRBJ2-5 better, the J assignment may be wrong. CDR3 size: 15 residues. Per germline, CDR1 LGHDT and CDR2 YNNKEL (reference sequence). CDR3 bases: TGTGCCAGCAGCCGCTCCTGGACTAGCGCGGCGACCCAGTACTTC. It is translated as CASSRSWTSAATQYF.

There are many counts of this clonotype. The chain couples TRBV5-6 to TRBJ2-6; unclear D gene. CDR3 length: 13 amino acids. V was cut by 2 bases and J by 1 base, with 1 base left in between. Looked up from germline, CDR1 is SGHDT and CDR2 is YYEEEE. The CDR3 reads CASSFSGANVLTF. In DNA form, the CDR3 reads TGTGCCAGCAGCTTTTCTGGGGCCAACGTCCTGACTTTC.

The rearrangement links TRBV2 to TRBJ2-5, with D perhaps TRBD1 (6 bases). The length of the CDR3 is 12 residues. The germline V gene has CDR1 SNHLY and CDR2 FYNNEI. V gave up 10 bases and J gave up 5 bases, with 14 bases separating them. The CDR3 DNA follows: TGTGCCACGAGGGGGATTGGGGAGACCCAGTACTTC. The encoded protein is CATRGIGETQYF.

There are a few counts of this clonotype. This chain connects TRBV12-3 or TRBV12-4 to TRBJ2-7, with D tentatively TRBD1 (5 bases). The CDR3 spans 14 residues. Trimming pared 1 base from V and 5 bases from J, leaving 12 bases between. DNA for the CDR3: TGTGCCAGCAGTTTAGGGCAGGGCTGGGACGAGCAGTACTTC. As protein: CASSLGQGWDEQYF.

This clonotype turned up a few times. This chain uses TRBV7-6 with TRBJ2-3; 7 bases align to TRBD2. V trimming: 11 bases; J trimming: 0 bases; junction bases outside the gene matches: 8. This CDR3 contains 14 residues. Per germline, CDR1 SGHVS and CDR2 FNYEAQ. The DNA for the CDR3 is TGTGCCCCCGTCCGGGGGGAAAGCACAGATACGCAGTATTTT. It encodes CAPVRGESTDTQYF. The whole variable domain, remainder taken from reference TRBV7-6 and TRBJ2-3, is GAGVSQSPRYKVTKRGQDVALRCDPISGHVSLYWYRQALGQGPEFLTYFNYEAQQDKSGLPNDRFSAERPEGSISTLTIQRTEQRDSAMYRCAPVRGESTDTQYFGPGTRLTVL.

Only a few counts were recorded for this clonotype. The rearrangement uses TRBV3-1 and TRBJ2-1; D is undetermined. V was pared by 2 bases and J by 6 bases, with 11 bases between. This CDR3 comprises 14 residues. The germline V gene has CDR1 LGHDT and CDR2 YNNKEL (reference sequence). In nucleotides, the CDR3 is TGTGCCAGCAGCCAAACGGAAGGGTTCAATGAGCAGTTCTTC. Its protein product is CASSQTEGFNEQFF.

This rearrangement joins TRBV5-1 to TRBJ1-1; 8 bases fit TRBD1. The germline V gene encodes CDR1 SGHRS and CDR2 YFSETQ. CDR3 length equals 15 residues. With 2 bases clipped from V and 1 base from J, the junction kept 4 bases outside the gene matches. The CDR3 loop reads CASSFITGGNTEAFF. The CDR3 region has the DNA TGCGCCAGCAGCTTCATTACAGGGGGGAACACTGAAGCTTTCTTT.

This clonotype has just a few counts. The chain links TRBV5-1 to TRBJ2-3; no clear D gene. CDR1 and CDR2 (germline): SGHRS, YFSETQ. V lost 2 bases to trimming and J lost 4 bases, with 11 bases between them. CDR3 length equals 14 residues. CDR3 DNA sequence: TGCGCCAGCAGCTTAGGTGGGGTATCAGATACGCAGTATTTT. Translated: CASSLGGVSDTQYF.

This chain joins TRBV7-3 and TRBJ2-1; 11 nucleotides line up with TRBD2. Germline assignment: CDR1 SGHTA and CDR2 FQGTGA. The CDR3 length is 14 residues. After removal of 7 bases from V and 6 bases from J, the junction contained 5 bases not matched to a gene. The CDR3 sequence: CASILGTSGNEQFF. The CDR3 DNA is TGTGCCAGCATCTTGGGGACTAGCGGCAATGAGCAGTTCTTC.

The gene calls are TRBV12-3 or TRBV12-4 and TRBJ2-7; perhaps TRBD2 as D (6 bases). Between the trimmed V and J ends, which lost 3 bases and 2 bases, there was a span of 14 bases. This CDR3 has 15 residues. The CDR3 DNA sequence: TGTGCCAGCAGTTTTAGCACTAGCCGTGCCTACGAGCAGTACTTC. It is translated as CASSFSTSRAYEQYF.

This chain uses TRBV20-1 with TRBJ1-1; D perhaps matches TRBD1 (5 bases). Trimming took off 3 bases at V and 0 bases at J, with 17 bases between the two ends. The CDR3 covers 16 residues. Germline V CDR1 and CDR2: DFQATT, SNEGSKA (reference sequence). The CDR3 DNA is TGCAGTGCTAGTATCCGGCCGGGGCCCATGAACACTGAAGCTTTCTTT. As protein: CSASIRPGPMNTEAFF.

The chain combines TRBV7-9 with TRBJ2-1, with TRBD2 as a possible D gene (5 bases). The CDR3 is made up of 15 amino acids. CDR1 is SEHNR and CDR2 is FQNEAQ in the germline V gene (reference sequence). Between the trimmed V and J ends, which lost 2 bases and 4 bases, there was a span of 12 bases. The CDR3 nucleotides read TGTGCCAGCAGCTTATTACTGGCGGGTTACAATGAGCAGTTCTTC. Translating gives CASSLLLAGYNEQFF.

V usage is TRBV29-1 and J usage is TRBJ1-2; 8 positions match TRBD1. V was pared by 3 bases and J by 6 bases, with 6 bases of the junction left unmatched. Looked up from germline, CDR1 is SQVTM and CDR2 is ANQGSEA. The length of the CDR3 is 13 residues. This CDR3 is CSVDRQGAHGYTF. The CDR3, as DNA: TGCAGCGTTGACCGTCAGGGGGCACATGGCTACACCTTC.